The following is a TCR beta chain sequence with its context. Its antigen is currently not known. Within one base of it there is no much larger clone, and no base qualities were kept. Enrolling through a virtual design, the prospective study's participants ranged in age from roughly 18 to 89 years and lived across some 22 United States geographic areas. In the prospective study, cohorts were assigned on the basis of participant-reported clinical history obtained from a screening survey and a study questionnaire. ImmuneRACE Cohort 3 recovered participants were defined by two consecutive negative NP/OP PCR tests, healthcare professional clearance, or symptom resolution. Mobile phlebotomists in the prospective study collected whole blood, serum and a nasopharyngeal or oropharyngeal swab from every participant. Over a roughly 2-month period, participants in the prospective study had the option of providing additional blood draws and questionnaires. Before DNA extraction, prospective study blood samples were shipped either frozen or at room temperature.

TCRbeta CDR3 regions were amplified from genomic DNA by means of the immunoSEQ Assay, a bias-controlled multiplex PCR. Per the source publication's procedure: Within the assay, amplification of reference gene primers was used to estimate how many nucleated cells each sample contained. To quantify the absolute abundance of each unique TCRbeta CDR3 rearrangement, sequence reads were collapsed and filtered. For each sample, productive Simpson clonality was calculated as the square root of Simpson's diversity index across productive rearrangements. The source is immuneACCESS, and TCRdb retained only in-frame sequences with V and J called. Part of the clones is not carried over; for the studies checked, unresolved V genes explain less than half of this, and the remainder is unexplained. The V and J calls and clone size were taken over from that table, and D and trimming were inferred from the DNA. The sample has a few hundred thousand clones on record, 75% to 90% of them singletons. The ten biggest clones cover approximately 2.5% of the sample.

V has 6 bases trimmed and J has 4 bases trimmed; junction bases matching no gene number 3. There are 13 amino acids in the CDR3, from cysteine to phenylalanine inclusive. Only the CDR3 DNA stays, 39 bases, in frame from base 1. The germline V gene encodes CDR1 SGHTA and CDR2 FQGTGA. The record originates from a study of blood T cell repertoires in COVID-19 (dated by TCRdb to the early 2020s). The study in broad terms: Collaborator samples came from the United States, Italy and Spain and covered acute and convalescent phases of COVID-19. The prospective study material was composed of cDNA or gDNA derived from T cells, B-cell-depleted T cells, or PBMCs. Subjects who had been exposed to COVID-19, were actively infected with it, or had recovered from it provided the deeply sampled blood TCRbeta repertoires that made up the dataset. The repertoires were made available in a free public database intended to serve as a resource for research on the immune response to SARS-CoV-2. Samples came from the ongoing ImmuneRACE study (first 160 participants) plus 1,254 subjects from 6 global collaborators. Nearly every sample came with metadata listing a de-identified subject ID, COVID-19 status, age in years and sex. HLA class I and class II types, where available, came from metadata supplied by the sample provider rather than from assay-based typing. Points the paper makes about the study in general: The amount of clinical and demographic metadata varied by source and participant and was provided uncurated.

This sequence originates from a woman between 18 and 29 years old who had recovered from COVID-19. This receptor chain uses TRBV7-3 and TRBJ1-5; the junction holds 7 bases that match TRBD1. Sequenced material: PBMCs or T cells enriched from blood (not recorded which). In nucleotide form, the sequence is TGTGCCAGCAGTCGGGACAGAAATCAGCCCCAGCATTTT. It is translated as CASSRDRNQPQHF.